One T cell receptor (beta chain) is described in this entry. CDR3 length equals 16 residues. Germline V lookup: CDR1 MNHNS, CDR2 SASEGT. Trimming shortened V by 4 bases and J by 0 bases, and 13 bases separated the two germline ends. Clones were read by immunoSEQ multiplex PCR, and TCRdb kept only the in-frame ones, dropping some. The sample carries tens of thousands of clones, about 90% recorded once. The record originates from a study of blood T cell repertoires in COVID-19. The specimen sequenced was peripheral blood. The sequence was obtained from a human donor in a cohort sampled during active COVID-19. The genes are TRBV6-1 and TRBJ2-1; D gene unclear. CDR3 DNA sequence: TGTGCCAGCAGTGGGCAGACTCACTTCTCCTACAATGAGCAGTTCTTC. It encodes CASSGQTHFSYNEQFF.